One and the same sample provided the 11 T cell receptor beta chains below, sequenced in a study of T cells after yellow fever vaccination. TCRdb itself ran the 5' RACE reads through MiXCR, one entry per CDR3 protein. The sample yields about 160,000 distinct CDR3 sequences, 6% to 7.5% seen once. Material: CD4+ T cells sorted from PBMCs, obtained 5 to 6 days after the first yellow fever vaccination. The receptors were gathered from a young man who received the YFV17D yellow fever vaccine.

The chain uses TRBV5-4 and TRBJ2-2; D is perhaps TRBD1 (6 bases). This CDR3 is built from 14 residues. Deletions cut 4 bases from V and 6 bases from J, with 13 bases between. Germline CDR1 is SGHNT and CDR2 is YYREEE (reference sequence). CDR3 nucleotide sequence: TGTGCCAGCAGCGAAACAGGGAATCCCGGGGAGCTGTTTTTT. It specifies CASSETGNPGELFF.

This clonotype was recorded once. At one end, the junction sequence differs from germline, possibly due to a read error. The CDR3 DNA reads TGTGCCAGCAGTCTATCCCTGGGATTCTCCTATAATTCACCCCCCCACTTT. This gives the protein CASSLSLGFSYNSPPHF. The V and J genes are TRBV12-3 or TRBV12-4 and TRBJ1-6; D unresolved. This CDR3 comprises 17 residues.

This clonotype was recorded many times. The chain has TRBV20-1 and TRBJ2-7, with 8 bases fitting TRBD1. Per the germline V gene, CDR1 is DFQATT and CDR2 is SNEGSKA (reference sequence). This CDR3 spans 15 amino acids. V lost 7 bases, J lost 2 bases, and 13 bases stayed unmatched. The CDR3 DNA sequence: TGCAGTGTTAAACCCGGGACAGGCCAAACCTACGAGCAGTACGTC. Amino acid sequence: CSVKPGTGQTYEQYV.

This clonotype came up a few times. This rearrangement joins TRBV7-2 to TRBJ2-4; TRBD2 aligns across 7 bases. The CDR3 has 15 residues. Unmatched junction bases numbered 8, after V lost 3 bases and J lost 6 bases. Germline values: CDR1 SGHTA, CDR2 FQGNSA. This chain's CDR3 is CASSLGITGGNIQYF. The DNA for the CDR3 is TGTGCCAGCAGCTTGGGGATTACGGGGGGAAACATTCAGTACTTC.

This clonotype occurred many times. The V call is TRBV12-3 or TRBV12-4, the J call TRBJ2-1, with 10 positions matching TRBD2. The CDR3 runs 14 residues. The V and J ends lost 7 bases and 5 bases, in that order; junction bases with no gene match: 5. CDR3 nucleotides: TGTGCCAGCACCCTAGCGGGGGCCAACAATGAGCAGTTCTTC. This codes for CASTLAGANNEQFF.

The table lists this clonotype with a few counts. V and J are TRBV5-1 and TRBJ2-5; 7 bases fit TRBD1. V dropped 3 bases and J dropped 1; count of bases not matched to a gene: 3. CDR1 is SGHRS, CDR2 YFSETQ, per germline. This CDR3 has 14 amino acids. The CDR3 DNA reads TGCGCCAGCAGCTACCGGGACAGCCAAGAGACCCAGTACTTC. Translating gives CASSYRDSQETQYF. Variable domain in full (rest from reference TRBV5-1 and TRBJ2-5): KAGVTQTPRYLIKTRGQQVTLSCSPISGHRSVSWYQQTPGQGLQFLFEYFSETQRNKGNFPGRFSGRQFSNSRSEMNVSTLELGDSALYLCASSYRDSQETQYFGPGTRLLVL.

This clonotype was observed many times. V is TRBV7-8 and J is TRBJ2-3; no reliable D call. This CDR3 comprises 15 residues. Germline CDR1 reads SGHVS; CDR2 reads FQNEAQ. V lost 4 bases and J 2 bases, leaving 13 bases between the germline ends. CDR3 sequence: CASSSWDISTDTQYF. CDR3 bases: TGTGCCAGCAGCTCCTGGGATATTTCCACAGATACGCAGTATTTT.

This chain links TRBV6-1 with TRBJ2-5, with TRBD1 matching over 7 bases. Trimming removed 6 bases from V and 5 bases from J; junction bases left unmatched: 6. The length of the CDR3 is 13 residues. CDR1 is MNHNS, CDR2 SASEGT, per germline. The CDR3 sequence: CASRLTGSETQYF. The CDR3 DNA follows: TGTGCCAGCAGATTGACAGGGAGCGAGACCCAGTACTTC.

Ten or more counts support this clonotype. The CDR3 region is CASSHRQGSSTDTQYF. CDR3 coding DNA: TGCGCCAGCAGCCACCGACAGGGCAGTAGCACAGATACGCAGTATTTT. The genes are TRBV5-1 and TRBJ2-3; 7 bases line up with TRBD1. J gave up 0 bases and V 4 bases, and 8 bases lay outside the gene matches. The CDR3 contains 16 residues. Germline CDR1 SGHRS, CDR2 YFSETQ. Full variable domain (rest looked up from reference TRBV5-1 and TRBJ2-3): KAGVTQTPRYLIKTRGQQVTLSCSPISGHRSVSWYQQTPGQGLQFLFEYFSETQRNKGNFPGRFSGRQFSNSRSEMNVSTLELGDSALYLCASSHRQGSSTDTQYFGPGTRLTVL.

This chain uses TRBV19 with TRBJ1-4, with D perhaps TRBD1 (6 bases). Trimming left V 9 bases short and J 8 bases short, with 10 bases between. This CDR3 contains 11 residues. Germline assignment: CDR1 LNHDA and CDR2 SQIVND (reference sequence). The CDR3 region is CASRRGEKLFF. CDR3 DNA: TGTGCCAGCAGAAGGGGGGAAAAACTGTTTTTT.

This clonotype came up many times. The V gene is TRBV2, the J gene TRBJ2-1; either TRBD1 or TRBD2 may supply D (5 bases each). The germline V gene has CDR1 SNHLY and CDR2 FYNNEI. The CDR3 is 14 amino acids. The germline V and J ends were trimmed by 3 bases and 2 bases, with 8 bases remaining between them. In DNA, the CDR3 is TGTGCCAGCAGTGATCAGGGACCCTACAATGAGCAGTTCTTC. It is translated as CASSDQGPYNEQFF.